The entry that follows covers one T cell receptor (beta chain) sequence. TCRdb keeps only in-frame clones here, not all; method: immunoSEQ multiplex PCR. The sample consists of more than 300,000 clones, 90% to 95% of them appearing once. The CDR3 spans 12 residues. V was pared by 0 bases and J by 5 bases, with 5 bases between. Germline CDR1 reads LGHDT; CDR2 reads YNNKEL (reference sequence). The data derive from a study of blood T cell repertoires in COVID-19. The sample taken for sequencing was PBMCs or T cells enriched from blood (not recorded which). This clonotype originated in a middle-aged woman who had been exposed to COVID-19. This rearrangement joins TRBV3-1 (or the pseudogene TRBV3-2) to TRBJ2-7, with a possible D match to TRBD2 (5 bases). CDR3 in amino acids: CASSQERDEQYF. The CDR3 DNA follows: TGTGCCAGCAGCCAAGAGCGGGACGAGCAGTACTTC.